This T cell receptor (beta chain) was sequenced during a study of T cell responses to AZD1222 COVID-19 vaccine. Background on the study: Second-dose recipients at about 4 or about 12 weeks were treated as one pooled group. Study findings and constraints: Unmutated variant regions are reportedly the target of nearly half of TCRs that are spike-specific. Baseline testing showed seropositivity in only a handful of AZD1222 recipients.

The germline CDR1 and CDR2 sequences are SQVTM and ANQGSEA. CDR3 size: 11 residues. Clones were sequenced by immunoSEQ multiplex PCR, and TCRdb holds only the in-frame ones, with some missing. The data contain about 170,000 clones, around nine tenths of them singletons. To note about this clone: As yet, its antigen is unknown. One junction end disagrees with the germline gene, perhaps due to a read error.

The sequenced sample was peripheral blood, obtained on day 0 of AZD1222 vaccination. This chain links TRBV29-1 with TRBJ1-3; no clear D. The clonotype was recovered from an adult in good health. CDR3 in amino acids: CSVDSANTIYF. CDR3 DNA: TGCAGCGTCGATTCTGCAAACACCATATATTTT.